The source of this T cell receptor beta chain is a study of identical twins (dated by TCRdb to the mid-2010s). Study-wide context: The study deep-sequenced TCR alpha and beta repertoires from monozygotic twins, unrelated adults of various ages and cord blood to test whether fetal clonotypes persist. To rule out contamination, replicate twin experiments were performed at different times with different library preparation protocols.

To prepare the library, 5' RACE was applied. The run used an Illumina HiSeq 2000. Template switching introduced a universal primer binding site; the final cDNA contained a unique molecular identifier, enabling accurate counting of TCR cDNA molecules. First-strand cDNA for TCR alpha and beta chains was synthesized from specific primers in the conserved constant-segment region. To control for contamination, each cDNA library was double barcoded with a SMART-Mk sample barcode plus Illumina barcodes. TruSeq adapter sequences, together with Illumina sample barcodes, were added in two successive PCR steps. Sequencing of the TCR alpha and beta cDNA libraries was done on the Illumina HiSeq platform using custom primers. Turning to the authors' computational methods: MiGEC processed the raw reads to extract unique molecular identifiers, while MiXCR was used to determine the CDR3 positions. Recombination models were inferred per individual with the repgenHMM and IGoR tools using an EM algorithm. Shared clonotypes were analyzed with the tcR package in R, and sharing was normalized by the product of cloneset sizes. To study raw recombination without the effects of thymic and clonal selection, out-of-frame nonproductive sequences were analyzed. In-frame beta chains were kept once TCRdb had trimmed the public reads at Q25 with fastp and called clones with MiXCR. For every CDR3 protein sequence, its rows merge into one entry that carries the most common genes and DNA. TCRdb, rather than the study authors, made the V and J calls. The sample data list 200,000 to 250,000 distinct CDR3 sequences, and roughly 12% of these were observed just once. The ten largest clones capture roughly 4% of the sample.

All donors were healthy Caucasians. The twin cohort consisted of three pairs of female monozygotic twins, all aged roughly 18 to 29 years. Miltenyi CD45RO+ enrichment and human naive T-cell isolation kits were used to isolate memory (CD45RO+) and naive T cells from PBMC. Overall study outcomes, separate from this receptor: A weaker excess of twin sharing was found in beta out-of-frame sequences because the signal-to-noise ratio was lowered by fewer shared sequences. Invariant T cells such as MAIT and iNKT could partly confound zero-insertion analyses, although diverse VJ usage argued against such confounding for most clonotypes. Abundant cord blood beta clonotypes had fewer insertions, young adult naive repertoires showed a similar but weaker trend, and memory repertoires showed no such trend. Compared with coincidental sharing between unrelated individuals, out-of-frame TCR alpha sequences shared between twins showed an excess of sequences with low generation probability. Because the same donors could not be followed over many years, conclusions were based on cross-sectional statistical analysis. In monozygotic twins, recombination models systematically underestimated out-of-frame TCR alpha sharing, but the models matched the sharing seen between unrelated individuals.

About this clonotype: The antigen it recognizes is unknown. No base quality information exists; no much larger clone differs at one position.

V has 2 bases trimmed and J has 4 bases trimmed; junction bases matching no gene number 7. CDR1 SGHRS and CDR2 YFSETQ are derived from the germline V gene. Inclusive of the bounding cysteine and phenylalanine, the CDR3 is 16 residues long. Of the read, only the CDR3 DNA is kept; its 48 bases are in frame from base 1. A further study also used this sample, focusing on yellow fever vaccine responses in identical twins. Drawing on the second study: According to the authors, the vaccine-induced T cell response in identical twins seemed to be partly convergent and partly specific to each individual. In the study, vaccine-responding T cell clones were precisely tracked in identical twins.

This receptor was identified in a woman in her late teens or twenties in good health. Sequenced: memory (CD45RO+) T cells sorted from blood. What the cell subset or site label conveys for this sample: CD45RO+ enriched T cells. The rearranged segments are TRBV5-1 and TRBJ2-7, and 12 junction bases match TRBD2. For the CDR3, the sequence is CASSLLAGGPAYEQYF. The base sequence is TGCGCCAGCAGCTTACTAGCGGGAGGTCCTGCGTACGAGCAGTACTTC.